This is a list of T cell receptor beta chains from one sample in a study of blood T cell repertoires in COVID-19. The protocol was immunoSEQ multiplex PCR, while the TCRdb copy is restricted to in-frame clones and leaves out a portion. The table shows some 260,000 clones, with roughly 85% occurring only once. The sequenced sample was peripheral blood. These receptors were taken from a man between 18 and 35 years old with active or convalescent COVID-19. CDR3s include the opening cysteine and the closing phenylalanine or tryptophan. Each record gives: CDR3 DNA, CDR3 protein, CDR3 length, clone size, D gene, J gene, V gene. D genes are given only for firm matches. Size values are once, few and many counts, or a class for expanded clones, and some rows have none.

DNA: TGTGCCAGCAGTTGGAGAACTAACTATGGCTACACCTTC; CDR3: CASSWRTNYGYTF; length: 13; size: NA; D: NA; J: TRBJ1-2; V: TRBV27
DNA: TGTGCCAGCAGCTCGACGGACAGGAACTACAATGAGCAGTTCTTC; CDR3: CASSSTDRNYNEQFF; length: 15; size: NA; D: TRBD1; J: TRBJ2-1; V: TRBV13
DNA: TGTGCCAGTAGTCCAGGAGGGGTCTACGAGCAGTACTTC; CDR3: CASSPGGVYEQYF; length: 13; size: few; D: NA; J: TRBJ2-7; V: TRBV19
DNA: TGCGCCAGCAGCTGGGGGACAGGAGACACCGGGGAGCTGTTTTTT; CDR3: CASSWGTGDTGELFF; length: 15; size: NA; D: TRBD1; J: TRBJ2-2; V: TRBV5-1
DNA: TGTGCCAGCAGTTTATTGGGACAGGGTTTCAACGAGCAGTACTTC; CDR3: CASSLLGQGFNEQYF; length: 15; size: NA; D: TRBD1; J: TRBJ2-7; V: TRBV27
DNA: TGTGCCAGTAGTATTGGCCCCGACAGGGCCACTGAAGCTTTCTTT; CDR3: CASSIGPDRATEAFF; length: 15; size: NA; D: TRBD1; J: TRBJ1-1; V: TRBV19
DNA: TGTGCCAGCACGGCAGGCGGGAGAAACCGACCGCAGTACTTC; CDR3: CASTAGGRNRPQYF; length: 14; size: NA; D: TRBD2; J: TRBJ2-7; V: TRBV3-1/TRBV3-2
DNA: TGTGCCACCAGTTCTAGGCGGAATGAGCAGTTCTTC; CDR3: CATSSRRNEQFF; length: 12; size: NA; D: NA; J: TRBJ2-1; V: TRBV24-1
DNA: TGTGCCAGCAGCGGCGGGACAGGGGGTTCGACCGGGGAGCTGTTTTTT; CDR3: CASSGGTGGSTGELFF; length: 16; size: NA; D: TRBD1; J: TRBJ2-2; V: TRBV7-6
DNA: TGTGCCAGCAGTAGGGACAGACTGAACACTGAAGCTTTCTTT; CDR3: CASSRDRLNTEAFF; length: 14; size: NA; D: TRBD1; J: TRBJ1-1; V: TRBV2
DNA: TGTGCCAGCTCACAGTCTCGAACAGGGGGGGTTGAAGCTTTCTTT; CDR3: CASSQSRTGGVEAFF; length: 15; size: NA; D: TRBD1; J: TRBJ1-1; V: TRBV18
DNA: TGTGCCTGGAGTCGACAGGGACCCTATGGCTACACCTTC; CDR3: CAWSRQGPYGYTF; length: 13; size: NA; D: TRBD1; J: TRBJ1-2; V: TRBV30
DNA: TGTGCCAGCAGCCGGAGGAGGACAGGGCGATTCTCTGGAAACACCATATATTTT; CDR3: CASSRRRTGRFSGNTIYF; length: 18; size: NA; D: TRBD1; J: TRBJ1-3; V: TRBV7-2
DNA: TGTGCCAGCAGCCAATCTGCGGAATTGAATCAGCCCCAGCATTTT; CDR3: CASSQSAELNQPQHF; length: 15; size: NA; D: NA; J: TRBJ1-5; V: TRBV16
DNA: TGTGCCATCAGCGAACTCTATTCACCCCTCCACTTT; CDR3: CAISELYSPLHF; length: 12; size: NA; D: NA; J: TRBJ1-6; V: TRBV10-3
DNA: TGTGCCAGCAGCCGGGACAGCAGAAACACCATATATTTT; CDR3: CASSRDSRNTIYF; length: 13; size: NA; D: TRBD1; J: TRBJ1-3; V: TRBV3-1/TRBV3-2
DNA: TGTGCCAGCAGCTTATGGGGGGGGAATACTGAAGCTTTCTTT; CDR3: CASSLWGGNTEAFF; length: 14; size: NA; D: NA; J: TRBJ1-1; V: TRBV7-2
DNA: TGCGCCAGCAGCCATAGGCCAATGGGGGGAACTACCTACGAGCAGTACTTC; CDR3: CASSHRPMGGTTYEQYF; length: 17; size: NA; D: NA; J: TRBJ2-7; V: TRBV23-1
DNA: TGTGCCATCAGTGAGTCACCAGCGTCCCCTACTATAAAGCGGGGGGGCGAGCAGTTCTTC; CDR3: CAISESPASPTIKRGGEQFF; length: 20; size: NA; D: TRBD2; J: TRBJ2-1; V: TRBV10-3
DNA: TGTGCCAGCAGGCGGGGGGACCGCAATCAGCCCCAGCATTTT; CDR3: CASRRGDRNQPQHF; length: 14; size: few; D: NA; J: TRBJ1-5; V: TRBV7-9